This TCR beta chain came from a study of OX40 agonist ivuxolimab in advanced cancers. As for the study in general: The study gave patients intravenous ivuxolimab at 0.01 to 10 mg/kg every 2 weeks. The dose-escalation cohort had hepatocellular carcinoma, melanoma, renal cell or head and neck cancer.

Germline CDR1 reads SGHRS; CDR2 reads YFSETQ. This CDR3 spans 14 amino acids. Trimming left V 3 bases short and J 5 bases short, with 12 bases between. This table comes from immunoSEQ multiplex PCR, and its TCRdb copy is limited to in-frame clones, with some not included. The sample consists of roughly 70,000 clones, about 88% of them appearing once. Sequenced here: CD4+ or CD8+ T cells sorted from blood, sampled in a trial of the OX40 agonist ivuxolimab. The chain uses TRBV5-1 and TRBJ1-5; D may be TRBD1 (5 bases). This sequence was found in an adult with an advanced solid tumor such as melanoma, head and neck, liver or kidney cancer. The CDR3 sequence is CASSWGRGDQPQHF. CDR3 coding DNA: TGCGCCAGCAGCTGGGGCCGGGGTGATCAGCCCCAGCATTTT.